This passage covers 3 T cell receptor beta chains from one sample sequenced in a study of T cell clonality in common variable immunodeficiency. Here immunoSEQ multiplex PCR was the method, and the copy in TCRdb shows in-frame clones only, minus some. The sample holds 57,000 or so clones, and no clone turns up only once. Input material: peripheral blood mononuclear cells. The receptors come from a person between 18 and 69 years old in good health.

This clone was detected many times. Read data end 3 residues before the CDR3 end; the end is taken from the germline J gene. The chain has TRBV14 and TRBJ2-7; 9 nucleotides agree with TRBD1. Germline V gene sequence: CDR1 SGHDN, CDR2 FVKESK. J lost 6 bases, V lost 0 bases, and 6 bases had no gene match. The CDR3 loop spans 15 amino acids. CDR3 loop: CASSQDWDRVGEQYF. The DNA read from the CDR3 is TGTGCCAGCAGCCAAGACTGGGACAGGGTCGGCGAG.

In its sample, this clone was seen many times. Other nucleotide sequences from this sample produce the same CDR3. CDR3 amino acids: CAWSSDRVHGYTF. The CDR3 bases that were read are TGTGCCTGGAGTTCTGACAGGGTCCATGGC. The chain carries TRBV30 and TRBJ1-2; 7 bases align to TRBD1. The CDR3 extends 3 residues past the end of the read, so its final part is completed from the germline J gene. The germline V gene encodes CDR1 GTSNPN and CDR2 SVGIG (reference sequence). V was clipped by 2 bases and J by 6 bases; unmatched bases: 6. The CDR3 is 13 residues long. Drawing the rest from reference TRBV30 and TRBJ1-2, the complete variable domain is SQTIHQWPATLVQPVGSPLSLECTVEGTSNPNLYWYRQAAGRGLQLLFYSVGIGQISSEVPQNLSASRPQDRQFILSSKKLLLSDSGFYLCAWSSDRVHGYTFGSGTRLTVV.

This clone turned up a few times. The CDR3 goes on 3 residues after the read ends, and that part is filled in from the germline J gene. The V call is TRBV5-1, the J call TRBJ2-7, with a weak D call TRBD2 (6 bases). The CDR3 extends over 15 amino acids. CDR1 is SGHRS, CDR2 YFSETQ, per germline. V was pared by 1 base and J by 5 bases, with 16 bases between. Here the CDR3 reads CASSLMGGGGDEQYF. The sequenced part of the CDR3 DNA is TGCGCCAGCAGCTTGATGGGGGGTGGCGGGGACGAG. Complete variable domain (other parts from reference TRBV5-1 and TRBJ2-7): KAGVTQTPRYLIKTRGQQVTLSCSPISGHRSVSWYQQTPGQGLQFLFEYFSETQRNKGNFPGRFSGRQFSNSRSEMNVSTLELGDSALYLCASSLMGGGGDEQYFGPGTRLTVT.